Sequencing of this T cell receptor (beta chain) was carried out in a study of identical twins. The CDR3 is made up of 16 amino acids. V gave up 4 bases and J gave up 8 bases; unmatched junction bases: 11. The germline CDR1 and CDR2 sequences are SGDLS and YYNGEE. Unique molecular identifiers were present on the cDNA, and a universal primer site came from template switching. TCRdb used MiXCR to reprocess the 5' RACE reads, holding one entry per CDR3 protein. Of just over 450,000 distinct CDR3 sequences listed, over 12% were seen once; the top ten hold over 0.5%. A note on this clonotype: The target antigen is unknown.

In every case, the donor was a healthy Caucasian. Whole-study findings and limits: Because invariant MAIT and iNKT cells could be present, zero-insertion analyses could be partly confounded.

These data are also associated with another study on yellow fever vaccine responses in identical twins. As that study records: Vaccine-induced T cell responses in twins were reportedly observed to appear partly convergent, partly personalized.

V gene TRBV9 combines with J gene TRBJ2-1; 11 bases agree with TRBD2. What was sequenced was CD4+ T cells sorted from blood. The TCR sequence derives from a woman under 30 in good health. CDR3 in amino acids: CASSPMGSGRADEQFF. The CDR3 nucleotides read TGTGCCAGCAGCCCGATGGGTAGCGGGAGGGCCGATGAGCAGTTCTTC.